The 19 T cell receptor beta chains below all came from one sample that was sequenced in a study of CXCR3-negative and CXCR3-positive naive CD8 T cells. With UMI labels, 5' RACE was used to prepare the TRB cDNA libraries. TCRdb reprocessed the 5' RACE reads and keeps a single row for each CDR3 protein, giving no DNA. This sample contains about 57,000 distinct CDR3 sequences. Specimen: memory CD8+ T cells from blood. Receptors originate from a human donor in good health. Some clones in this sample may be carry-over from other donors' samples.

J is TRBJ2-3 and V is TRBV6-5; TCRdb proposes TRBD1, but this gene call is untestable without DNA. The CDR3 has 16 residues. The germline gives CDR1 MNHEY, CDR2 SVGAGI. The CDR3 sequence is CASSPFWGGASDTQYF.

This rearrangement joins TRBV14 to TRBJ1-4. Germline CDR1 reads SGHDN; CDR2 reads FVKESK. The CDR3 has 13 residues. This chain's CDR3 is CASSQVTNEKLFF.

The rearrangement links TRBV29-1 to TRBJ2-1; TCRdb indicates TRBD2, and absent DNA this call remains unverified. CDR1 is SQVTM and CDR2 is ANQGSEA in the germline V gene. The CDR3 is 12 residues long. The CDR3 loop is CSPRLAHNEQFF.

The chain uses TRBV2 and TRBJ2-1. Germline loops: CDR1 SNHLY, CDR2 FYNNEI. The CDR3 is 13 amino acids. CDR3 in amino acids: CASSVGAYNEQFF.

This chain links TRBV5-4 with TRBJ2-5; no DNA is available, so the TRBD2 call from TCRdb remains unchecked. Germline lookup yields CDR1 SGHNT and CDR2 YYREEE (reference sequence). The CDR3 extends over 17 amino acids. CDR3 in amino acids: CASSLPLAGAYQETQYF.

V gene TRBV5-1 combines with J gene TRBJ2-3; TCRdb returns TRBD1, unconfirmable since there is no DNA. The germline V gene encodes CDR1 SGHRS and CDR2 YFSETQ. The CDR3 covers 13 residues. CDR3 amino acids: CASRSPATDTQYF.

The chain combines TRBV29-1 with TRBJ2-7; the D gene TCRdb calls, TRBD2, cannot be checked with no DNA. This CDR3 has 17 residues. Germline V gene data show CDR1 as SQVTM and CDR2 as ANQGSEA. CDR3 amino acids: CSVVASGRPSSSYEQYF.

The chain combines TRBV15 with TRBJ2-4; the D call of TRBD1 rests on TCRdb alone, since no DNA is present to check it. CDR3 length equals 18 residues. Germline lookup yields CDR1 LNHNV and CDR2 YYDKDF (reference sequence). This CDR3 reads CATSREQGVLLAKNIQYF.

V is TRBV28 and J is TRBJ2-5; there is no DNA to check the TCRdb D call of TRBD2. The V gene's germline CDR1 is MDHEN and CDR2 SYDVKM. CDR3 length: 14 amino acids. The CDR3: CASRGTSGRETQYF.

The CDR3 spells CSAWDRENTGELFF. The chain joins TRBV20-1 to TRBJ2-2; as DNA is missing, the TRBD1 call by TCRdb cannot be tested. The CDR3 contains 14 residues. Germline V lookup: CDR1 DFQATT, CDR2 SNEGSKA (reference sequence).

The chain is built from TRBV28 and TRBJ1-6. Germline V CDR1 and CDR2: MDHEN, SYDVKM. This CDR3 has 17 residues. CDR3 protein: CASSLPLTGLTNSPLHF. Supplemented by reference TRBV28 and TRBJ1-6, the full variable domain reads DVKVTQSSRYLVKRTGEKVFLECVQDMDHENMFWYRQDPGLGLRLIYFSYDVKMKEKGDIPEGYSVSREKKERFSLILESASTNQTSMYLCASSLPLTGLTNSPLHFGNGTRLTVT.

The chain uses TRBV27 and TRBJ2-5. Germline V CDR1 and CDR2: MNHEY, SMNVEV (reference sequence). The CDR3 runs to 14 residues. The CDR3 spells CASSLSEAGETQYF.

This chain connects TRBV30 to TRBJ2-2; as DNA is missing, the TRBD1 call by TCRdb cannot be tested. The V gene's germline CDR1 is GTSNPN and CDR2 SVGIG (reference sequence). CDR3 length: 16 residues. The CDR3 sequence: CAWRSADRANTGELFF. The full variable domain, rest sourced from reference TRBV30 and TRBJ2-2, is SQTIHQWPATLVQPVGSPLSLECTVEGTSNPNLYWYRQAAGRGLQLLFYSVGIGQISSEVPQNLSASRPQDRQFILSSKKLLLSDSGFYLCAWRSADRANTGELFFGEGSRLTVL.

The chain is built from TRBV25-1 and TRBJ1-3. Germline lookup yields CDR1 MGHDK and CDR2 SYGVNS. This CDR3 comprises 16 residues. The CDR3 here is CASSESADYSGNTIYF.

The rearrangement links TRBV9 to TRBJ2-4; TCRdb gives TRBD2 as the D gene, but with no DNA this cannot be confirmed. Germline V gene sequence: CDR1 SGDLS, CDR2 YYNGEE. The CDR3 is 15 residues long. CDR3 loop: CASSGTSAEGNIQYF.

The chain joins TRBV12-3 or TRBV12-4 to TRBJ2-1; TCRdb proposes TRBD1, but this gene call is untestable without DNA. The CDR3 is 13 amino acids. The CDR3 spells CASSPSRAGEQFF.

This chain joins TRBV29-1 and TRBJ2-6. The CDR3 contains 14 residues. The V gene's germline CDR1 is SQVTM and CDR2 ANQGSEA. The chain's CDR3 is CSAVGNFGANVLTF.

This chain joins TRBV7-9 and TRBJ2-1. The CDR3 has 18 amino acids. Germline V gives CDR1 SEHNR, CDR2 FQNEAQ (reference sequence). The CDR3 sequence: CASSFTSILGGPTDEQFF.

This rearrangement joins TRBV29-1 to TRBJ1-4; checking the TCRdb D call of TRBD1 is not possible without DNA. CDR3 size: 13 residues. Germline V lookup: CDR1 SQVTM, CDR2 ANQGSEA. CDR3 in amino acids: CSGLTGANEKLFF.